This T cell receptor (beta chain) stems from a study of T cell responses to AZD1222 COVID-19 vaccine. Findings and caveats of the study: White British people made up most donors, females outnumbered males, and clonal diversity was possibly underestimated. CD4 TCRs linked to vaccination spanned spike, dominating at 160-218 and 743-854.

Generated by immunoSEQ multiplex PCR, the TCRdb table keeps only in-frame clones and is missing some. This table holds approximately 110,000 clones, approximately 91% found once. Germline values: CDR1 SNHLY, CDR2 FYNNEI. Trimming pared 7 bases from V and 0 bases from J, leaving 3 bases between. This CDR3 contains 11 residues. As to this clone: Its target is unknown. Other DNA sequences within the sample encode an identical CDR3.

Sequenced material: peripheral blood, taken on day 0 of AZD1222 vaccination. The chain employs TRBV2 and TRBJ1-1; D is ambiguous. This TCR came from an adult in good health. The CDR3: CASTVNTEAFF. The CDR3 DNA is TGTGCCAGCACTGTGAACACTGAAGCTTTCTTT.